These T cell receptor beta chains were read from a single sample in a study of blood T cell repertoires in COVID-19. Using immunoSEQ multiplex PCR, the repertoire was profiled, and TCRdb retains in-frame clones only, with some absent. This table has about 80,000 clones, roughly four fifths appearing once. Sequencing was carried out using peripheral blood. Every receptor here comes from a human donor in a cohort sampled during active COVID-19. CDR3s include the opening cysteine and the closing phenylalanine or tryptophan. A D gene is named only where the DNA matches it firmly. A clone size is listed for some rows: how often the clone was seen (once, few, many), or a class if it is expanded.

v_gene,abundance,d_gene,j_gene,CDR3aa,CDR3nt
TRBV7-2,.,TRBD2,TRBJ2-5,CASSLAPSGGYGVQETQYF,TGTGCCAGCAGCTTAGCCCCTAGCGGGGGATATGGCGTACAAGAGACCCAGTACTTC
TRBV9,.,.,TRBJ1-3,CASSPGPGNTIYF,TGTGCCAGCAGCCCAGGCCCAGGAAACACCATATATTTT
TRBV24-1,.,.,TRBJ1-3,CATSDFRNTIYF,TGTGCCACCAGTGATTTTAGAAACACCATATATTTT
TRBV7-3,.,.,TRBJ2-5,CASSLTAQALETQYF,TGTGCCAGCAGCTTAACTGCTCAGGCTTTAGAGACCCAGTACTTC
TRBV27,.,.,TRBJ2-7,CASSRRGDEQYF,TGTGCCAGCAGTAGAAGGGGCGACGAGCAGTACTTC
TRBV18,once,.,TRBJ1-1,CASSHMEAANTEAFF,TGTGCCAGCTCACATATGGAGGCAGCGAACACTGAAGCTTTCTTT
TRBV12-3/TRBV12-4,.,TRBD1,TRBJ2-7,CASSWGQSYEQYF,TGTGCCAGCAGTTGGGGACAGTCCTACGAGCAGTACTTC
TRBV28,.,.,TRBJ1-6,CASSLGGRGDSPLHF,TGTGCCAGCAGTTTAGGGGGCAGGGGTGATTCACCCCTCCACTTT
TRBV5-5,.,TRBD1,TRBJ1-3,CASSLGGQGTGNTIYF,TGTGCCAGCAGCTTGGGCGGACAGGGGACTGGAAACACCATATATTTT
TRBV29-1,once,TRBD1,TRBJ2-3,CSVRQGLGTDTQYF,TGCAGCGTGCGACAGGGGTTGGGCACAGATACGCAGTATTTT
TRBV27,.,TRBD2,TRBJ2-5,CASRTGLAGADQETQYF,TGTGCCAGCAGAACGGGACTAGCGGGGGCTGATCAAGAGACCCAGTACTTC
TRBV2,.,.,TRBJ1-5,CASWGSRGRGNQPQHF,TGTGCCAGCTGGGGGAGCAGGGGACGGGGCAATCAGCCCCAGCATTTT